Following are 31 T cell receptor beta chains from one sample sequenced in a study of cytomegalovirus exposure and HLA in healthy donors. Primers for the PCR totalled 60 Vbeta and 13 Jbeta. Sequencing used immunoSEQ multiplex PCR; TCRdb keeps in-frame clones, though not all of them. This sample carries 40,000 to 55,000 clones, around 68% of them seen once, and the ten largest clones take 6.3%. Material: PBMCs. These receptors were taken from a man younger than 45 in good health and CMV-seronegative.

This clone was recorded once. V is TRBV28 and J is TRBJ2-7, with 8 bases identical to TRBD1. The CDR3 is 14 residues long. Unmatched junction bases numbered 5, after V lost 2 bases and J lost 5 bases. CDR1 is MDHEN and CDR2 is SYDVKM in the germline V gene. CDR3 DNA sequence: TGTGCCAGCAGTTTACGCTCGACAGGGGACGAGCAGTACTTC. This encodes CASSLRSTGDEQYF.

The V gene is TRBV1, the J gene TRBJ2-2; the table's D call of TRBD1 was not tested on the DNA. TRBV1 counts as a pseudogene. This CDR3 is 21 amino acids long. The CDR3 nucleotides are TGCACCAGCAGCCAAGAGGGGCCGCCCGGCTCGCGAAGACAAAACACCGGGGAGCTGTTTTTT. Translation: CTSSQEGPPGSRRQNTGELFF.

This clone was seen only once. This sequence joins TRBV5-1 and TRBJ2-7; 7 positions agree with TRBD2. This CDR3 has 13 residues. Germline V CDR1 and CDR2: SGHRS, YFSETQ. V was pared by 2 bases and J by 3 bases, with 2 bases of the junction left unmatched. The CDR3 nucleotides read TGCGCCAGCAGCTTCCCGGGAGGCTACGAGCAGTACTTC. This gives the protein CASSFPGGYEQYF.

This chain connects TRBV11-2 to TRBJ2-7; D not resolved. Trimming shortened V by 5 bases and J by 0 bases, and 14 bases separated the two germline ends. CDR1 and CDR2 (germline): SGHAT, FQNNGV. The CDR3 sequence is 15 residues long. The DNA of the CDR3 is TGTGCCAGCAGCCCCCGTGCGGAATTCTCCTACGAGCAGTACTTC. It yields the protein CASSPRAEFSYEQYF. The complete variable domain, with remaining parts taken from reference TRBV11-2 and TRBJ2-7, reads EAGVAQSPRYKIIEKRQSVAFWCNPISGHATLYWYQQILGQGPKLLIQFQNNGVVDDSQLPKDRFSAERLKGVDSTLKIQPAKLEDSAVYLCASSPRAEFSYEQYFGPGTRLTVT.

V gene TRBV7-8 combines with J gene TRBJ2-1; TRBD2 agrees at 14 bases. The CDR3 extends over 16 amino acids. Germline CDR1 reads SGHVS; CDR2 reads FQNEAQ. V lost 5 bases to trimming and J lost 9 bases; unmatched junction nucleotides: 9. CDR3 residues: CASSGTTSGRVGEQFF. The CDR3 DNA is TGTGCCAGCAGCGGGACGACTAGCGGGAGGGTAGGTGAGCAGTTCTTC.

The chain carries TRBV6-1 and TRBJ1-5, with D perhaps TRBD1 (6 bases). The CDR3 extends over 14 amino acids. The germline gives CDR1 MNHNS, CDR2 SASEGT. Trimming shortened V by 7 bases and J by 5 bases, and 15 bases separated the two germline ends. CDR3 sequence: CASKGGTHDQPQHF. The CDR3 coding sequence is TGTGCCAGCAAGGGGGGGACCCACGATCAGCCCCAGCATTTT.

This sequence joins TRBV1 and TRBJ2-2; the D call of TRBD2 is as the table states it, not checked on the DNA. TRBV1 is a documented pseudogene. The CDR3 sequence is 17 residues long. The DNA of the CDR3 is TGCACCAGCAGCCAAGATCACGAGGGTAGGGACACCGGGGAGCTGTTTTTT. Translation gives CTSSQDHEGRDTGELFF.

This clone showed up just a few times. At one end the junction does not follow the germline gene, possibly because of a read error. This sequence joins TRBV7-9 and TRBJ1-2; 8 bases map to TRBD1. This CDR3 is 14 amino acids long. Germline assignment: CDR1 SEHNR and CDR2 FQNEAQ (reference sequence). DNA of the CDR3: TGTGCCAGCAGCTTCAGCTCGTTGTCGACAGGGGCCGCCTTC. Amino acids: CASSFSSLSTGAAF.

This clone has only a few counts. The chain links TRBV5-1 to TRBJ1-1, with D uncertain. CDR3 length: 15 amino acids. Per the germline V gene, CDR1 is SGHRS and CDR2 is YFSETQ. Trimming removed 2 bases at V and 3 bases at J, with 14 bases between. This CDR3 is CASSLVNIKHTEAFF. The CDR3 coding sequence is TGCGCCAGCAGCTTAGTCAATATAAAGCACACTGAAGCTTTCTTT.

J is TRBJ2-5 and V is TRBV20-1; D might be TRBD2 (5 bases). This CDR3 region has 11 residues. From germline, CDR1 is DFQATT and CDR2 SNEGSKA (reference sequence). Trimming removed 5 bases at V and 5 bases at J, with 9 bases between. For the CDR3, the DNA is TGCAGTGCTGGAACGGGGGAGACCCAGTACTTC. This sequence encodes CSAGTGETQYF.

This clone rates as medium-sized. J is TRBJ2-1 and V is TRBV6-5; D remains ambiguous. Germline CDR1 reads MNHEY; CDR2 reads SVGAGI. This CDR3 contains 12 residues. The V and J ends lost 4 bases and 7 bases respectively, with 8 bases between them. For the CDR3, the DNA is TGTGCCAGCAGTTCCACTGGTAATGAGCAGTTCTTC. This encodes CASSSTGNEQFF.

A single count supports this clone. DNA of the CDR3: TGTGCCAGCAGCTCCGCGACAAACAGAGATAGCAATCAGCCCCAGCATTTT. Its protein is CASSSATNRDSNQPQHF. The chain links TRBV21-1 to TRBJ1-5; the table gives TRBD1 as D, unverified against the DNA. TRBV21-1 is described as a pseudogene. The CDR3 contains 17 residues.

This chain connects TRBV15 to TRBJ2-7, with 9 bases lining up with TRBD1. The CDR3 totals 15 residues. Germline V gives CDR1 LNHNV, CDR2 YYDKDF (reference sequence). V shed 1 base and J 6 bases; nucleotides not matched to a gene: 7. CDR3 in amino acids: CATSRGRQGGSEQYF. CDR3 in DNA: TGTGCCACCAGCAGAGGAAGACAGGGGGGAAGCGAGCAGTACTTC.

The V and J genes are TRBV11-2 and TRBJ1-2, with D tentatively TRBD1 (5 bases). CDR1 and CDR2 from the germline V gene are SGHAT and FQNNGV. Trimming cost V 4 bases and J 3 bases, with 18 bases left between them. This CDR3 spans 16 amino acids. The chain's CDR3 is CASSYAAGPGDYGYTF. The CDR3 region has the DNA TGTGCCAGCAGCTATGCAGCAGGGCCGGGTGACTATGGCTACACCTTC.

The chain combines TRBV18 with TRBJ2-7; D is possibly TRBD2 (7 bases). Germline CDR1 KGHSH, CDR2 LQKENI. CDR3 length: 15 residues. V lost 2 bases and J lost 2, with 13 bases in between. CDR3 region: CASSPGGGGTYEQYF. The DNA of the CDR3 is TGTGCCAGCTCACCAGGAGGGGGGGGAACCTACGAGCAGTACTTC.

V is TRBV5-6 and J is TRBJ2-1; 8 bases line up with TRBD2. CDR1 is SGHDT and CDR2 is YYEEEE in the germline V gene. Trimming cost V 0 bases and J 1 base; bases outside gene matches: 3. The CDR3 totals 16 residues. The CDR3 region is CASSLGTSLSYNEQFF. In DNA form, the CDR3 reads TGTGCCAGCAGCTTGGGGACTAGCTTATCCTACAATGAGCAGTTCTTC. Drawing the rest from reference TRBV5-6 and TRBJ2-1, the complete variable domain is DAGVTQSPTHLIKTRGQQVTLRCSPKSGHDTVSWYQQALGQGPQFIFQYYEEEERQRGNFPDRFSGHQFPNYSSELNVNALLLGDSALYLCASSLGTSLSYNEQFFGPGTRLTVL.

V usage is TRBV19 and J usage is TRBJ1-5; D may be TRBD1 (6 bases). This CDR3 is built from 16 residues. Trimming took 8 bases from V and 0 from J, leaving 17 bases between them. Germline values: CDR1 LNHDA, CDR2 SQIVND (reference sequence). For the CDR3, the DNA is TGTGCCAGTTCTACGGACAGAAGATATAGCAATCAGCCCCAGCATTTT. Protein sequence: CASSTDRRYSNQPQHF.

The chain combines TRBV7-9 with TRBJ2-2, with D hard to call. This CDR3 comprises 15 residues. V was trimmed by 5 bases and J by 5 bases, leaving 15 bases between them. Germline values: CDR1 SEHNR, CDR2 FQNEAQ (reference sequence). CDR3 bases: TGTGCCAGCAGCCCTCCAGACCCCGGGACCGGGGAGCTGTTTTTT. Translation gives CASSPPDPGTGELFF.

The J gene is TRBJ2-3, the V gene TRBV10-3; TRBD2 matches 13 bases. The ends lost 7 bases at V and 3 bases at J; junction bases unmatched: 7. The CDR3 is 16 amino acids. CDR1 and CDR2 (germline): ENHRY, SYGVKD. CDR3 bases: TGTGCCATCAATCCGGGACTAGCGGGATTTACAGATACGCAGTATTTT. It codes for CAINPGLAGFTDTQYF.

The rearrangement uses TRBV7-2 and TRBJ2-3; D is perhaps TRBD2 (6 bases). The V and J ends lost 2 bases and 2 bases respectively, with 11 bases between them. Germline values: CDR1 SGHTA, CDR2 FQGNSA. This CDR3 region has 15 residues. CDR3 DNA sequence: TGTGCCAGCAGCTTACTGGGGGGAATCACAGATACGCAGTATTTT. Its protein product is CASSLLGGITDTQYF. Full variable domain (missing parts from reference TRBV7-2 and TRBJ2-3): GAGVSQSPSNKVTEKGKDVELRCDPISGHTALYWYRQSLGQGLEFLIYFQGNSAPDKSGLPSDRFSAERTGGSVSTLTIQRTQQEDSAVYLCASSLLGGITDTQYFGPGTRLTVL.

This clone showed up just a few times. The sample carries other DNA sequences with the same CDR3. This chain joins TRBV7-9 and TRBJ2-5; 7 nucleotides match TRBD1. Per the germline V gene, CDR1 is SEHNR and CDR2 is FQNEAQ (reference sequence). CDR3 size: 15 residues. CDR3 amino acids: CASSIKTGYRETQYF. The CDR3 nucleotides read TGTGCAAGTAGCATAAAGACAGGGTACCGGGAGACCCAGTACTTC. The complete variable domain, with remaining parts taken from reference TRBV7-9 and TRBJ2-5, reads DTGVSQNPRHKITKRGQNVTFRCDPISEHNRLYWYRQTLGQGPEFLTYFQNEAQLEKSRLLSDRFSAERPKGSFSTLEIQRTEQGDSAMYLCASSIKTGYRETQYFGPGTRLLVL.

In its sample, this clone was seen once. This chain links TRBV14 with TRBJ2-2; D perhaps matches TRBD1 (6 bases). This CDR3 contains 16 residues. With 4 bases removed from V and 0 bases from J, the gap between germline ends came to 12 bases. Germline V lookup: CDR1 SGHDN, CDR2 FVKESK. The CDR3, as DNA: TGTGCCAGCAGCCCTTTCAGGGGCCCGAACACCGGGGAGCTGTTTTTT. Translated, it gives CASSPFRGPNTGELFF.

This chain connects TRBV6-6 to TRBJ1-2; D is undetermined. CDR1 is MNHNY, CDR2 SVGAGI, per germline (reference sequence). The V end was cut by 0 bases, the J end by 2 bases, with 7 bases between. The CDR3 has 14 residues. CDR3 region: CASSYSARNYGYTF. The CDR3 DNA follows: TGTGCCAGCAGTTACTCAGCACGGAACTATGGCTACACCTTC.

The genes are TRBV2 and TRBJ1-2, with 7 nucleotides matching TRBD1. The CDR3 covers 12 residues. Germline lookup yields CDR1 SNHLY and CDR2 FYNNEI. The ends lost 4 bases at V and 9 bases at J; junction bases unmatched: 5. DNA for the CDR3: TGTGCCAGCAGTGGACAGGGCTTTAGCTACACCTTC. Encoded protein: CASSGQGFSYTF.

This clone has a single count. The V and J genes are TRBV19 and TRBJ2-7; TRBD2 might be the D (6 bases). This CDR3 spans 13 amino acids. Trimming took off 1 base at V and 6 bases at J, with 10 bases between the two ends. Germline V gene lookup returns CDR1 LNHDA and CDR2 SQIVND (reference sequence). CDR3 in DNA: TGTGCCAGTAGTATAGCCGGGGGTCCCGAGCAGTACTTC. Its protein is CASSIAGGPEQYF.

The genes are TRBV30 and TRBJ1-2; D not resolved. Trimming shortened V by 2 bases and J by 9 bases, and 13 bases separated the two germline ends. Germline CDR1 reads GTSNPN; CDR2 reads SVGIG (reference sequence). This CDR3 contains 12 residues. The CDR3 loop reads CAWSYGPTSYTF. The CDR3 bases are TGTGCCTGGAGTTATGGACCGACTAGCTACACCTTC.

The rearrangement links TRBV5-4 to TRBJ2-7; 9 nucleotides line up with TRBD1. J lost 3 bases, V lost 4 bases, and 8 bases had no gene match. This CDR3 has 15 residues. Germline V gene sequence: CDR1 SGHNT, CDR2 YYREEE (reference sequence). The CDR3 sequence is CASSPTGGKNYEQYF. CDR3 nucleotides: TGTGCCAGCAGCCCGACAGGGGGTAAGAACTACGAGCAGTACTTC.

This rearrangement joins TRBV5-6 to TRBJ2-6, with 8 bases identical to TRBD1. The CDR3 sequence is 19 residues long. Trimming at V came to 2 bases and at J to 2 bases, leaving 12 bases not matched to a gene. CDR1 is SGHDT, CDR2 YYEEEE, per germline. The CDR3 reads CASSFSGQGKLTGANVLTF. The CDR3 DNA is TGTGCCAGCAGCTTCTCAGGACAGGGAAAGTTGACTGGGGCCAACGTCCTGACTTTC.

The chain combines TRBV21-1 with TRBJ2-2; TRBD1, the table's D call, lacks a check against the DNA. TRBV21-1 is reported as a pseudogene. The CDR3 is 15 residues long. CDR3 amino acids: CASSPRTENTGELFF. The DNA of the CDR3 is TGTGCCAGCAGCCCTCGGACAGAGAACACCGGGGAGCTGTTTTTT.

The CDR3 coding sequence is TGTGCCAGTAGTATAGATGGACGGGGAGACAGGGGCTCCTATGGCTACACCTTC. Its translation is CASSIDGRGDRGSYGYTF. The gene calls are TRBV19 and TRBJ1-2; 8 positions match TRBD1. With V trimmed by 0 bases and J by 4 bases, 13 bases remained unmatched. Germline CDR1 reads LNHDA; CDR2 reads SQIVND (reference sequence). The CDR3 runs 18 residues.

This chain uses TRBV5-1 with TRBJ2-7; D not resolved. V gave up 0 bases and J gave up 4 bases, with 11 bases separating them. The CDR3 extends over 14 amino acids. The germline CDR1 and CDR2 sequences are SGHRS and YFSETQ. The CDR3 sequence: CASSLDQQTYEQYF. The CDR3 DNA reads TGCGCCAGCAGCTTGGATCAGCAGACTTACGAGCAGTACTTC.